This T cell receptor beta chain came from a study of blood T cells in healthy people across ages. General observations from the study: From one million sequenced T cells, diversity estimates were lower bounds. PBMCs that were unsorted prevented a conclusive naive versus antigen-experienced comparison.

A second about 6 to 12 cycle PCR used barcoded and J-beta primers. TCRdb called the 5' RACE reads again in MiXCR, with one record for every CDR3 protein. The sample has 660,000 or so distinct CDR3 sequences, about 53% seen once. With regard to this clonotype: The antigen remains unidentified.

Trimming removed 2 bases from V and 7 bases from J; junction bases left unmatched: 9. This CDR3 region has 15 residues. CDR1 SQVTM and CDR2 ANQGSEA come from the germline V gene. Isolation per sample recovered at least 6.5 million PBMCs. The clonotype was recovered from a man in his sixties in good health. The sample taken for sequencing was blood. The rearrangement uses TRBV29-1 and TRBJ2-1; 9 positions agree with TRBD2. CDR3 sequence (DNA): TGCAGCGTTGAACCAGTCCGCGGGGGGGCAAATGAGCAGTTCTTC. Translation: CSVEPVRGGANEQFF.